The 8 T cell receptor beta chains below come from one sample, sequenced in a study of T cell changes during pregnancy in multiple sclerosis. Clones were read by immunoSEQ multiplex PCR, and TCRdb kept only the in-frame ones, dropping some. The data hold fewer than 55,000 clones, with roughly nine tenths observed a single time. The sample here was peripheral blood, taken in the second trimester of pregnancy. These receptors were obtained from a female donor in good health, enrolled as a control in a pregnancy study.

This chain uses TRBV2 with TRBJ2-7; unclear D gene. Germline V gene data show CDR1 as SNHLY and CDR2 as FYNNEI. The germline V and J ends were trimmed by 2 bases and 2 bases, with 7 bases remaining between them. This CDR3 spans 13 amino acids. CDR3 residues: CASSEFLAYEQYF. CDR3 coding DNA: TGTGCCAGCAGTGAATTCTTAGCCTACGAGCAGTACTTC.

CDR3 DNA: TGTGCCAGCAGCTCTACTTTACCCGGGACTAGCGTTCTAGAGACCCAGTACTTC. Its translation is CASSSTLPGTSVLETQYF. The V and J genes are TRBV7-9 and TRBJ2-5, with 10 bases matching TRBD2. The V segment lost 4 bases and the J segment 4 bases; nucleotides outside the gene matches: 15. The CDR3 spans 18 residues. CDR1 is SEHNR, CDR2 FQNEAQ, per germline (reference sequence).

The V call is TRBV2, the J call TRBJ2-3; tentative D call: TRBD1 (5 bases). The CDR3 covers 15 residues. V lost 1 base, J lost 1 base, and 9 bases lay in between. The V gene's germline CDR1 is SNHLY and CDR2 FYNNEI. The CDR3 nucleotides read TGTGCCAGCAGTGAAGGTGGGGCGGGCACAGATACGCAGTATTTT. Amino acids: CASSEGGAGTDTQYF.

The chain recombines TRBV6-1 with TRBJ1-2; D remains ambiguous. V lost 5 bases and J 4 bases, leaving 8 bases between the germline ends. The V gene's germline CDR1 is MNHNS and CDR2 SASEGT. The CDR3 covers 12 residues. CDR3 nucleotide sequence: TGTGCCAGCAGTTCAAACAGCTATGGCTACACCTTC. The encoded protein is CASSSNSYGYTF.

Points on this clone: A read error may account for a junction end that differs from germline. The chain's CDR3 is CASSYSLGTEYF. The CDR3 DNA is TGTGCCAGCAGTTACTCCCTAGGGACAGAGTATTTT. The genes are TRBV6-6 and TRBJ1-4, with TRBD1 identical over 7 bases. CDR1 and CDR2 from the germline V gene are MNHNY and SVGAGI (reference sequence). The CDR3 is 12 amino acids.

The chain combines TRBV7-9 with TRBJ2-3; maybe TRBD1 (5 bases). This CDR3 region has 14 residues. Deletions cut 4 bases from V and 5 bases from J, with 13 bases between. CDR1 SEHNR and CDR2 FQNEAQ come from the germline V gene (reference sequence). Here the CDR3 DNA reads TGTGCCAGCAGCTCAGTTTTTAGGGGAGATACGCAGTATTTT. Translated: CASSSVFRGDTQYF.

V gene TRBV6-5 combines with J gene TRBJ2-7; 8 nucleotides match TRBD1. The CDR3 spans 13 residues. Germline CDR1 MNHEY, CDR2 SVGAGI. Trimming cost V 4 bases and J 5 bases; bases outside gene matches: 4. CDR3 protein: CASSWGQENEQYF. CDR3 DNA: TGTGCCAGCAGTTGGGGACAGGAAAACGAGCAGTACTTC.

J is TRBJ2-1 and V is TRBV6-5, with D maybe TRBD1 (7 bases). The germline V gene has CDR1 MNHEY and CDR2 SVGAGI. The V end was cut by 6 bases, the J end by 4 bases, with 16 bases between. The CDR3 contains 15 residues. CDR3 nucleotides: TGTGCCAGCAGGGTACAGGGGAGGAAATACAATGAGCAGTTCTTC. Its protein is CASRVQGRKYNEQFF.